This T cell receptor beta chain was sequenced during a study of regulatory T cells in long-lasting Graves disease. Whole-study context: Persistent Graves' disease required over 5 years of antithyroid drugs and positive TSH receptor antibodies. General study results and limits: Persistent disease preferred TRBV28, TRBJ1-2 and TRBJ2-5. Possibly, too few samples lowered accuracy.

As to time point: persistent/refractory GD, antithyroid drugs over 5 years with positive TRAb. There was RNA extracted from PBMCs, and the TCR library was made from it. CDR3 length: 14 amino acids. Losses at the gene ends were 5 bases for V and 9 bases for J; bases not matched to a gene: 9. Germline V lookup: CDR1 SQVTM, CDR2 ANQGSEA. This clonotype has just one count. Its cognate antigen is unknown. With iRepertoire HTBI primers and Arm-PCR of CDR3 regions, TCR beta libraries were built. MiXCR, run by TCRdb on the multiplex PCR reads, gives a single entry per CDR3 protein. The repertoire holds more than 650,000 distinct CDR3 sequences, about 30% seen once, with about 40% in the top ten.

The source material was peripheral blood mononuclear cells (PBMCs), sampled when the disease was refractory, from a patient treated with antithyroid drugs. The sequence came from a female donor with Graves disease. The chain couples TRBV29-1 to TRBJ2-1; the match to TRBD2 covers 11 bases. In DNA, the CDR3 is TGCAGCGTTTCTTTAGCGGGAGGGCCAAGTGAGCAGTTCTTC. It is translated as CSVSLAGGPSEQFF.